One and the same sample provided the 16 T cell receptor beta chains below, sequenced in a study of read filtering for tumor transcriptome and immune sequencing. Molecular barcoded adaptors covering alpha/delta and beta/gamma chains were used on around 370 ng RNA. TCRdb re-analysed the reads in MiXCR, keeping a single row per CDR3 protein. Found here are roughly 130,000 distinct CDR3 sequences, roughly 13% of them singletons; the top ten hold approximately 9.9%. What was sequenced was a population of CD138-negative cells sorted from bone marrow. These receptors originate from a donor aged 40 or over with multiple myeloma.

The table lists this clonotype with many counts. V and J are TRBV28 and TRBJ2-5; 16 bases fit TRBD2. CDR3 length equals 17 residues. After removal of 3 bases from V and 5 bases from J, the junction contained 6 bases not matched to a gene. CDR1 and CDR2 (germline): MDHEN, SYDVKM. This chain's CDR3 is CASSLGLAGGPEETQYF. Here the CDR3 DNA reads TGTGCCAGCAGTTTGGGACTAGCGGGAGGGCCCGAGGAGACCCAGTACTTC. The full variable domain, completed using reference TRBV28 and TRBJ2-5, is DVKVTQSSRYLVKRTGEKVFLECVQDMDHENMFWYRQDPGLGLRLIYFSYDVKMKEKGDIPEGYSVSREKKERFSLILESASTNQTSMYLCASSLGLAGGPEETQYFGPGTRLLVL.

This clonotype was counted ten times or more. The rearrangement joins TRBV7-2 to TRBJ2-1; tentatively, D is TRBD2 (6 bases). Germline CDR1 reads SGHTA; CDR2 reads FQGNSA. V lost 1 base and J lost 12, with 19 bases in between. CDR3 length equals 15 residues. DNA for the CDR3: TGTGCCAGCAGCTTAGGAGGCGGGACCGCGATGCGGCAGTTCTTC. Amino acid sequence: CASSLGGGTAMRQFF. The variable domain in full, with the rest retrieved from reference TRBV7-2 and TRBJ2-1, is GAGVSQSPSNKVTEKGKDVELRCDPISGHTALYWYRQSLGQGLEFLIYFQGNSAPDKSGLPSDRFSAERTGGSVSTLTIQRTQQEDSAVYLCASSLGGGTAMRQFFGPGTRLTVL.

The sample holds many counts of this clonotype. V usage is TRBV29-1 and J usage is TRBJ1-1, with no clear D. Germline V gives CDR1 SQVTM, CDR2 ANQGSEA. CDR3 length: 13 residues. Trimming took 3 bases from V and 1 from J, leaving 9 bases between them. As DNA, the CDR3 is TGCAGCGTTGAGAGGGCCCCGAACACTGAAGCTTTCTTT. Encoded protein: CSVERAPNTEAFF.

This clonotype was seen ten or more times. In DNA form, the CDR3 reads TGCAGTGCTAGTTTGGTGGTGGGGGACCCCAATCAGCCCCAGCATTTT. It encodes CSASLVVGDPNQPQHF. The rearrangement joins TRBV20-1 to TRBJ1-5; the D gene is possibly TRBD1 (5 bases). The CDR3 has 16 amino acids. Trimming removed 3 bases from V and 3 bases from J, with 18 bases in between. Germline V CDR1 and CDR2: DFQATT, SNEGSKA (reference sequence).

The gene calls are TRBV9 and TRBJ2-1, with 11 bases fitting TRBD2. CDR1 SGDLS and CDR2 YYNGEE come from the germline V gene. This CDR3 has 16 amino acids. J gave up 5 bases and V 0 bases, and 4 bases lay outside the gene matches. The CDR3 loop is CASSVALAGDHNEQFF. DNA for the CDR3: TGTGCCAGCAGCGTAGCACTAGCGGGGGACCACAATGAGCAGTTCTTC.

In its sample, this clonotype was seen many times. This chain connects TRBV9 to TRBJ1-1, with D unclear. CDR3 length: 14 amino acids. Trimming removed 0 bases from V and 4 bases from J, with 10 bases in between. The germline gives CDR1 SGDLS, CDR2 YYNGEE. The DNA for the CDR3 is TGTGCCAGCAGCGTAGCTACGAGTTCCACTGAAGCTTTCTTT. It is translated as CASSVATSSTEAFF.

This clonotype was detected a few times. A junction end diverges from the germline sequence, so it may reflect a read error. The chain recombines TRBV13 with TRBJ2-1; D may be TRBD1 (6 bases). The V gene's germline CDR1 is PRHDT and CDR2 FYEKMQ (reference sequence). The CDR3 is 16 amino acids. DNA of the CDR3: TGTGCCAGCAGCCCGAAGGCTCAGGGGAGATACAATGTGCAGTTCTTC. Protein product: CASSPKAQGRYNVQFF.

This clonotype was detected a few times. Possible read error: a much larger clone is one base away. The chain couples TRBV29-1 to TRBJ2-2; D tentatively reads TRBD1 or TRBD2 (5 bases each). Germline-derived CDR1 and CDR2 are SQVTM and ANQGSEA. Trimming shortened V by 7 bases and J by 3 bases, and 15 bases separated the two germline ends. The CDR3 contains 14 residues. DNA for the CDR3: TGCAGCGCACAGGCAGGGACGCACACCGGGGAGCTGTTTTTT. It is translated as CSAQAGTHTGELFF.

This clonotype was found many times. The gene calls are TRBV7-2 and TRBJ2-1, with 14 bases aligning to TRBD2. Per the germline V gene, CDR1 is SGHTA and CDR2 is FQGNSA. The CDR3 contains 21 residues. V trimming: 5 bases; J trimming: 0 bases; junction bases outside the gene matches: 15. CDR3 in DNA: TGTGCCAGCAGCACCCCCCTGGGACTAGCGGGAGTCAGCATCTCCTACAATGAGCAGTTCTTC. Its protein product is CASSTPLGLAGVSISYNEQFF. The full variable domain, completed using reference TRBV7-2 and TRBJ2-1, is GAGVSQSPSNKVTEKGKDVELRCDPISGHTALYWYRQSLGQGLEFLIYFQGNSAPDKSGLPSDRFSAERTGGSVSTLTIQRTQQEDSAVYLCASSTPLGLAGVSISYNEQFFGPGTRLTVL.

This clonotype has at least ten counts. This chain uses TRBV28 with TRBJ2-1, with TRBD2 matching 8 bases. Germline CDR1 is MDHEN and CDR2 is SYDVKM. The CDR3 loop spans 14 amino acids. V lost 6 bases to trimming and J lost 3 bases; unmatched junction nucleotides: 4. CDR3 coding DNA: TGTGCCAGCAGGTCCGGGGGGGTCTACAATGAGCAGTTCTTC. It is translated as CASRSGGVYNEQFF.

This clonotype was counted between two and nine times. This chain connects TRBV7-8 to TRBJ2-2; 7 bases are a match to TRBD1. Germline V lookup: CDR1 SGHVS, CDR2 FQNEAQ. There are 15 residues in the CDR3. Trimming at V came to 3 bases and at J to 3 bases, leaving 4 bases not matched to a gene. CDR3 DNA sequence: TGTGCCAGCAGCTTGGGACAGCCATACACCGGGGAGCTGTTTTTT. Its protein product is CASSLGQPYTGELFF.

This clonotype was seen a few times. The rearrangement joins TRBV3-1 to TRBJ2-7; D not certain. Germline V lookup: CDR1 LGHDT, CDR2 YNNKEL (reference sequence). Trimming removed 1 base at V and 4 bases at J, with 11 bases between. This CDR3 spans 14 amino acids. For the CDR3, the DNA is TGTGCCAGCAGCCAAGCGAGATGGGTGTACGAGCAGTACTTC. Protein: CASSQARWVYEQYF.

In its sample, this clonotype was seen many times. The DNA for the CDR3 is TGCAGTGCTAGCGGCAACCCTCCAGATACGCAGTATTTT. Encoded protein: CSASGNPPDTQYF. The chain recombines TRBV20-1 with TRBJ2-3; D ambiguous. This CDR3 spans 13 amino acids. V lost 3 bases to trimming and J lost 4 bases, with 11 bases between them. The V gene's germline CDR1 is DFQATT and CDR2 SNEGSKA (reference sequence).

The sample holds many counts of this clonotype. This rearrangement joins TRBV7-2 to TRBJ2-7, with 9 bases fitting TRBD1. V lost 6 bases, J lost 2 bases, and 8 bases stayed unmatched. This CDR3 contains 15 residues. Germline V gene lookup returns CDR1 SGHTA and CDR2 FQGNSA. The CDR3 sequence is CASSEDRGMTYEQYF. CDR3 DNA sequence: TGTGCCAGCAGTGAAGACAGGGGGATGACCTACGAGCAGTACTTC.

Note on this clonotype: This may be a read error: a much more frequent sequence differs by one nucleotide. The chain is built from TRBV4-1 and TRBJ2-7, with D possibly TRBD2 on 6 matching bases. The CDR3 is made up of 17 amino acids. Germline CDR1 reads MGHRA; CDR2 reads YSYEKL. The CDR3 sequence: CASSQDRGSGSSYERYF. As DNA, the CDR3 is TGCGCCAGCAGCCAAGATCGGGGTAGCGGTAGCTCCTACGAGCGGTACTTC.

This clonotype appeared many times. The V gene is TRBV7-2, the J gene TRBJ1-5; 11 nucleotides align to TRBD1. J lost 3 bases, V lost 6 bases, and 7 bases had no gene match. The CDR3 runs 16 residues. Germline CDR1 reads SGHTA; CDR2 reads FQGNSA. CDR3 sequence (DNA): TGTGCCAGCAGTCTAGGACAGGGGGCCCTCAATCAGCCCCAGCATTTT. Translating it yields CASSLGQGALNQPQHF.